The 19 T cell receptor beta chains given below trace back to one sample, sequenced in a study of neoadjuvant anti-PD-1 for oral cavity cancer. Profiled with immunoSEQ multiplex PCR; TCRdb holds only in-frame clones, not every one. The table shows about 4,700 clones, with over 45% occurring only once. Material: tumor tissue, obtained before nivolumab (anti-PD-1) treatment. The origin of the receptors is a person aged 35-79 years with oral cavity squamous cell carcinoma.

The genes are TRBV28 and TRBJ1-3; D unresolved. V gave up 1 base and J gave up 0 bases, with 13 bases separating them. The CDR3 sequence is 17 residues long. Germline-derived CDR1 and CDR2 are MDHEN and SYDVKM. The CDR3 DNA sequence: TGTGCCAGCAGTTTATCCGGACTGCGAAGCTCTGGAAACACCATATATTTT. Protein: CASSLSGLRSSGNTIYF.

This clone was recorded only once. V is TRBV6-4 and J is TRBJ2-3, with a weak D call TRBD2 (6 bases). CDR1 and CDR2 (germline): MRHNA, SNTAGT. Trimming removed 6 bases from V and 2 bases from J, with 12 bases in between. CDR3 size: 14 residues. This CDR3 reads CASRAAGNTDTQYF. The CDR3, as DNA: TGTGCCAGCAGAGCGGCGGGGAACACAGATACGCAGTATTTT.

V and J are TRBV27 and TRBJ1-1; 7 nucleotides agree with TRBD1. Per the germline V gene, CDR1 is MNHEY and CDR2 is SMNVEV (reference sequence). CDR3 length: 14 amino acids. V lost 5 bases, J lost 0 bases, and 3 bases stayed unmatched. The CDR3 sequence is CASSPGQLNTEAFF. In DNA, the CDR3 is TGTGCCAGCAGTCCGGGACAGCTGAACACTGAAGCTTTCTTT.

The chain's CDR3 is CSVGDRASQPQHF. In DNA form, the CDR3 reads TGCAGCGTTGGGGACAGGGCGAGTCAGCCCCAGCATTTT. The V and J genes are TRBV29-1 and TRBJ1-5; TRBD1 matches at 9 bases. The CDR3 extends over 13 amino acids. J gave up 6 bases and V 4 bases, and 4 bases lay outside the gene matches. The germline gives CDR1 SQVTM, CDR2 ANQGSEA.

This sequence joins TRBV7-9 and TRBJ1-5; D gene ambiguous. The CDR3 has 14 amino acids. Germline V CDR1 and CDR2: SEHNR, FQNEAQ (reference sequence). V lost 8 bases and J lost 0, with 11 bases in between. Here the CDR3 reads CASSGSSSNQPQHF. Here the CDR3 DNA reads TGTGCCAGCTCAGGCAGCTCTAGCAATCAGCCCCAGCATTTT. The full variable domain, its missing parts supplied by reference TRBV7-9 and TRBJ1-5, is DTGVSQNPRHKITKRGQNVTFRCDPISEHNRLYWYRQTLGQGPEFLTYFQNEAQLEKSRLLSDRFSAERPKGSFSTLEIQRTEQGDSAMYLCASSGSSSNQPQHFGDGTRLSIL.

The V gene is TRBV30, the J gene TRBJ2-1; TRBD2 matches 10 bases. CDR3 size: 13 residues. The V segment lost 4 bases and the J segment 4 bases; nucleotides outside the gene matches: 1. Germline V gene data show CDR1 as GTSNPN and CDR2 as SVGIG (reference sequence). This CDR3 reads CAWNSGGYNEQFF. The CDR3 DNA reads TGTGCCTGGAATAGCGGGGGGTACAATGAGCAGTTCTTC.

This clone turned up a few times. The V gene is TRBV29-1, the J gene TRBJ1-4; TRBD1 might be the D (5 bases). The CDR3 runs to 13 residues. V lost 6 bases, J lost 7 bases, and 15 bases lay in between. Germline V gives CDR1 SQVTM, CDR2 ANQGSEA. This CDR3 reads CSVMSRQGEKLFF. In DNA form, the CDR3 reads TGCAGCGTAATGTCTCGCCAGGGTGAAAAACTGTTTTTT.

This chain uses TRBV9 with TRBJ2-7, with 11 bases lining up with TRBD2. CDR1 is SGDLS and CDR2 is YYNGEE in the germline V gene. CDR3 length equals 16 residues. The trim removed 0 bases at V and 0 bases at J, leaving 2 bases unmatched. The CDR3 nucleotides are TGTGCCAGCAGCGTAGGACTAGCGGGAAACTCCTACGAGCAGTACTTC. Protein product: CASSVGLAGNSYEQYF.

The chain is built from TRBV29-1 and TRBJ2-7; 7 nucleotides match TRBD2. The CDR3 runs to 12 residues. J was trimmed by 6 bases and V by 2 bases; bases with no gene match: 4. Germline CDR1 reads SQVTM; CDR2 reads ANQGSEA. CDR3 coding DNA: TGCAGCGTTGAAAGGGAGGGGCCCGAGCAGTACTTC. It encodes CSVEREGPEQYF.

Regarding this clone: Other DNA sequences within the sample encode an identical CDR3. V gene TRBV29-1 combines with J gene TRBJ1-5; D is uncertain. This CDR3 spans 13 amino acids. V was clipped by 6 bases and J by 0 bases, with 9 bases between them. Looked up from germline, CDR1 is SQVTM and CDR2 is ANQGSEA. In nucleotides, the CDR3 is TGCAGCGTGAGAGAAAATAGCAATCAGCCCCAGCATTTT. This gives the protein CSVRENSNQPQHF. The full variable domain, rest sourced from reference TRBV29-1 and TRBJ1-5, is SAVISQKPSRDICQRGTSLTIQCQVDSQVTMMFWYRQQPGQSLTLIATANQGSEATYESGFVIDKFPISRPNLTFSTLTVSNMSPEDSSIYLCSVRENSNQPQHFGDGTRLSIL.

This clone was detected only once. V is TRBV2 and J is TRBJ2-1; possible D gene TRBD2, 6 bases. The CDR3 has 15 amino acids. Germline V gene sequence: CDR1 SNHLY, CDR2 FYNNEI. The ends were cut back, 8 bases at V and 8 bases at J, with 22 bases in the middle. Here the CDR3 reads CASGALFGSMDEQFF. In DNA, the CDR3 is TGTGCCAGCGGAGCCCTATTCGGGAGTATGGATGAGCAGTTCTTC. Drawing the rest from reference TRBV2 and TRBJ2-1, the complete variable domain is EPEVTQTPSHQVTQMGQEVILRCVPISNHLYFYWYRQILGQKVEFLVSFYNNEISEKSEIFDDQFSVERPDGSNFTLKIRSTKLEDSAMYFCASGALFGSMDEQFFGPGTRLTVL.

The CDR3 reads CASLGGRVNTGELFF. In DNA, the CDR3 is TGTGCCAGCTTAGGAGGACGGGTGAACACCGGGGAGCTGTTTTTT. The rearrangement links TRBV2 to TRBJ2-2; the D gene is possibly TRBD2 (5 bases). The CDR3 extends over 15 amino acids. CDR1 SNHLY and CDR2 FYNNEI come from the germline V gene. The ends were cut back, 8 bases at V and 1 base at J, with 14 bases in the middle.

The V gene is TRBV15, the J gene TRBJ1-5; no reliable D call. V gave up 7 bases and J gave up 3 bases, with 10 bases separating them. The CDR3 runs to 13 residues. Looked up from germline, CDR1 is LNHNV and CDR2 is YYDKDF (reference sequence). For the CDR3, the DNA is TGTGCCACCAACCGGGATTTCAATCAGCCCCAGCATTTT. It yields the protein CATNRDFNQPQHF.

The rearrangement links TRBV30 to TRBJ1-2; D uncertain. Deletions cut 1 base from V and 0 bases from J, with 12 bases between. The germline gives CDR1 GTSNPN, CDR2 SVGIG (reference sequence). The CDR3 sequence is 15 residues long. The CDR3, as DNA: TGTGCCTGGAGTGGGACGATCAAAGCTAACTATGGCTACACCTTC. Translated: CAWSGTIKANYGYTF.

The rearrangement uses TRBV29-1 and TRBJ1-1, with D uncertain. Between the trimmed V and J ends, which lost 5 bases and 10 bases, there was a span of 14 bases. Germline V gene sequence: CDR1 SQVTM, CDR2 ANQGSEA. The CDR3 runs 11 residues. The CDR3 reads CSVSMGLVAFF. CDR3 nucleotides: TGCAGCGTTAGCATGGGTTTAGTAGCTTTCTTT.

V is TRBV11-2 and J is TRBJ1-6; 7 bases are shared with TRBD1. There are 14 residues in the CDR3. CDR1 SGHAT and CDR2 FQNNGV come from the germline V gene. The V and J ends lost 6 bases and 6 bases, in that order; junction bases with no gene match: 5. The CDR3 DNA reads TGTGCCAGCAGTTTGACAGGGTTTAATTCACCCCTCCACTTT. Protein product: CASSLTGFNSPLHF.

This clone was counted a few times. CDR3 DNA: TGTGCCAGCAGCTTAGTAGGGGGATGGGTTGAAAAACTGTTTTTT. Amino acids: CASSLVGGWVEKLFF. The V call is TRBV7-9, the J call TRBJ1-4; D may be TRBD1 (6 bases). The CDR3 extends over 15 amino acids. Trimming cost V 1 base and J 7 bases, with 13 bases left between them. Germline CDR1 reads SEHNR; CDR2 reads FQNEAQ (reference sequence).

The chain employs TRBV5-5 and TRBJ2-2; 7 nucleotides agree with TRBD1. This CDR3 region has 15 residues. CDR1 SGHKS and CDR2 YYEKEE come from the germline V gene (reference sequence). The V gene end was trimmed by 3 bases and the J gene end by 5 bases; junction bases not matched to a gene: 7. CDR3 DNA: TGTGCCAGCAGCTGGGAACAGGGGTCGACCGGGGAGCTGTTTTTT. It yields the protein CASSWEQGSTGELFF.

This sequence joins TRBV7-6 and TRBJ2-7; D unresolved. The germline V gene has CDR1 SGHVS and CDR2 FNYEAQ. The CDR3 runs to 14 residues. The germline V and J ends were trimmed by 5 bases and 3 bases, with 14 bases remaining between them. The CDR3 loop is CASSADGSVYEQYF. The CDR3 DNA reads TGTGCCAGCAGCGCTGACGGAAGCGTCTACGAGCAGTACTTC.